Reported below is one TCR beta chain. Its target is unknown. The data stem from a study of CD8+ T cells in alopecia areata. Study-level results: Compared with normal scalp, lesional scalp had higher clonality and more expanded CD8+ clones.

The treatment denotes: oral pan-JAK inhibitor, 5-10 mg twice daily. The study team obtained lesional scalp punch biopsies and peripheral blood from alopecia areata patients. Extracted RNA was reverse transcribed, and the resulting cDNA served as sequencing template. The data were produced by immunoSEQ multiplex PCR, yet TCRdb's version contains in-frame clones alone and is incomplete. The sample shows 150,000 to 200,000 clones, 40% to 55% of them seen only once. The germline V gene has CDR1 MNHEY and CDR2 SMNVEV (reference sequence). The CDR3 runs to 14 residues. Losses at the gene ends were 3 bases for V and 6 bases for J; bases not matched to a gene: 3.

The genes are TRBV27 and TRBJ1-5, with TRBD1 identical over 9 bases. The sequence derives from a human donor with alopecia areata. The starting material was CD8+ T cells sorted from blood, obtained at week 52, from a patient treated with tofacitinib. The CDR3 protein is CASSFTGGGQPQHF. The DNA for the CDR3 is TGTGCCAGCAGTTTTACAGGGGGCGGTCAGCCCCAGCATTTT.